The 29 T cell receptor beta chains listed next were all sequenced from one sample in a study of CD8+ T cells in alopecia areata. Extraction and reverse transcription of RNA yielded cDNA as the sequencing template. Here immunoSEQ multiplex PCR was the method, and the copy in TCRdb shows in-frame clones only, minus some. Altogether more than 95,000 clones are present, about 60% being singletons, with the ten largest covering about 8.8%. Sequencing input: CD4+ T cells sorted from blood. The receptors originated from a human donor in good health.

The CDR3 DNA reads as TGCGCCAGCAGTCGAGGATACCGAGAGACCCAGTACTTC. Translated: CASSRGYRETQYF. The chain joins TRBV4-3 to TRBJ2-5; D unresolved. The CDR3 runs 13 residues. V was clipped by 6 bases and J by 4 bases, with 12 bases between them. Looked up from germline, CDR1 is LGHNA and CDR2 is YSLEER.

Regarding this clone: This same CDR3 is encoded by further DNA sequences in the sample. CDR3 nucleotide sequence: TGTGCCTGGAGCAGGGGCGTGAACACTGAAGCTTTCTTT. Protein sequence: CAWSRGVNTEAFF. The V call is TRBV30, the J call TRBJ1-1; D possibly corresponds to TRBD1 (6 bases). V was trimmed by 3 bases and J by 0 bases, leaving 8 bases between them. Germline assignment: CDR1 GTSNPN and CDR2 SVGIG (reference sequence). The CDR3 is made up of 13 amino acids.

The chain combines TRBV30 with TRBJ1-6; D uncertain. V lost 0 bases and J lost 4, with 1 base in between. The CDR3 spans 12 residues. Germline V gene data show CDR1 as GTSNPN and CDR2 as SVGIG (reference sequence). CDR3 region: CAWSVYNSPLHF. CDR3 DNA: TGTGCCTGGAGTGTTTATAATTCACCCCTCCACTTT.

The chain uses TRBV5-8 and TRBJ2-1; TRBD2 matches 10 bases. Germline CDR1 is SGHTS and CDR2 is YDEGEE. Trimming cost V 3 bases and J 4 bases; bases outside gene matches: 7. The CDR3 loop spans 16 amino acids. The CDR3 sequence: CASSSQLAGPYNEQFF. CDR3 bases: TGTGCCAGCAGCTCCCAACTAGCGGGACCGTACAATGAGCAGTTCTTC.

The chain has TRBV10-1 and TRBJ2-3, with D possibly matching TRBD2 (5 bases). With 1 base removed from V and 4 bases from J, the gap between germline ends came to 15 bases. The CDR3 is made up of 16 amino acids. Germline V gives CDR1 WNHNN, CDR2 SYGVQD (reference sequence). CDR3 region: CASSELRGGPADTQYF. DNA of the CDR3: TGCGCCAGCAGTGAGTTACGGGGTGGGCCTGCAGATACGCAGTATTTT.

V usage is TRBV25-1 and J usage is TRBJ2-1, with 8 bases lining up with TRBD2. The CDR3 consists of 17 residues. Losses at the gene ends were 3 bases for V and 5 bases for J; bases not matched to a gene: 12. Germline CDR1 MGHDK, CDR2 SYGVNS. CDR3 in amino acids: CASSDHSSGGRNNEQFF. In nucleotides, the CDR3 is TGTGCCAGCAGTGACCATTCTTCGGGGGGGCGTAACAATGAGCAGTTCTTC.

The chain links TRBV29-1 to TRBJ2-7; D remains ambiguous. This CDR3 contains 13 residues. The V end was cut by 4 bases, the J end by 0 bases, with 10 bases between. Germline values: CDR1 SQVTM, CDR2 ANQGSEA. This chain's CDR3 is CSVARPLSYEQYF. The CDR3 DNA sequence: TGCAGCGTTGCACGGCCCCTCTCCTACGAGCAGTACTTC.

The chain has TRBV5-1 and TRBJ2-7; 7 bases fit TRBD2. Germline CDR1 SGHRS, CDR2 YFSETQ. CDR3 length: 15 residues. Losses at the gene ends were 4 bases for V and 2 bases for J; bases not matched to a gene: 9. The CDR3 DNA is TGCGCCAGCAGCGCCGGCTTGGGAGGGCCCTACGAGCAGTACTTC. It codes for CASSAGLGGPYEQYF.

This clone has more than one count but fewer than ten. CDR3 sequence reads: CASSQDLSGTEKETQYF. Written as DNA, the CDR3 is TGCGCCAGCAGCCAAGATTTATCCGGTACCGAAAAAGAGACCCAGTACTTC. The rearrangement links TRBV4-1 to TRBJ2-5, with no clear D. The germline gives CDR1 MGHRA, CDR2 YSYEKL. The CDR3 runs to 17 residues. The V end was cut by 0 bases, the J end by 3 bases, with 17 bases between.

V usage is TRBV4-2 and J usage is TRBJ2-4; 7 bases fit TRBD2. The CDR3 is made up of 16 amino acids. The germline V gene encodes CDR1 LGHNA and CDR2 YNFKEQ. V was pared by 2 bases and J by 8 bases, with 12 bases of the junction left unmatched. The CDR3 nucleotides are TGTGCCAGCAGCCAACAGGCCAGCGGGGTAGGCTACATTCAGTACTTC. Translating it yields CASSQQASGVGYIQYF.

This clone has a handful of counts. Other DNA variants within this sample encode the same CDR3. The chain employs TRBV30 and TRBJ1-1; D is ambiguous. The CDR3 consists of 12 residues. The germline gives CDR1 GTSNPN, CDR2 SVGIG (reference sequence). Between the trimmed V and J ends, which lost 0 bases and 8 bases, there was a span of 10 bases. CDR3 DNA: TGTGCCTGGAGTGTATTGGGCCCAGAAGCTTTCTTT. Amino acids: CAWSVLGPEAFF.

V usage is TRBV5-6 and J usage is TRBJ1-2, with a possible D match to TRBD1 (6 bases). The CDR3 totals 15 residues. Trimming removed 0 bases at V and 4 bases at J, with 13 bases between. Germline V gives CDR1 SGHDT, CDR2 YYEEEE. CDR3 bases: TGTGCCAGCAGCTTGGCCGACAGGCCCCTCTATGGCTACACCTTC. It specifies CASSLADRPLYGYTF.

The rearrangement links TRBV2 to TRBJ2-7, with D possibly TRBD1 on 5 matching bases. Trimming removed 2 bases at V and 5 bases at J, with 10 bases between. The CDR3 has 13 residues. Germline CDR1 and CDR2: SNHLY and FYNNEI. CDR3 loop: CASSERRDNEQYF. The CDR3 coding sequence is TGTGCCAGCAGTGAACGCAGGGATAACGAGCAGTACTTC. The whole variable domain, remainder taken from reference TRBV2 and TRBJ2-7, is EPEVTQTPSHQVTQMGQEVILRCVPISNHLYFYWYRQILGQKVEFLVSFYNNEISEKSEIFDDQFSVERPDGSNFTLKIRSTKLEDSAMYFCASSERRDNEQYFGPGTRLTVT.

This chain links TRBV25-1 with TRBJ1-2; D uncertain. V dropped 3 bases and J dropped 3 bases, with 8 bases sitting between them. The CDR3 is 13 amino acids. Germline lookup yields CDR1 MGHDK and CDR2 SYGVNS. CDR3 residues: CASSDEEHYGYTF. The CDR3 DNA follows: TGTGCCAGCAGTGACGAGGAACACTATGGCTACACCTTC.

This chain links TRBV30 with TRBJ2-1, with TRBD2 matching over 9 bases. The trim removed 1 base at V and 0 bases at J, leaving 10 bases unmatched. The CDR3 contains 18 residues. CDR1 is GTSNPN and CDR2 is SVGIG in the germline V gene (reference sequence). The CDR3 DNA sequence: TGTGCCTGGAGTGGTAGTAGCGGGGGCCTTGGCTCCTACAATGAGCAGTTCTTC. Translation gives CAWSGSSGGLGSYNEQFF.

The chain combines TRBV10-3 with TRBJ1-2; TRBD1 might be the D (6 bases). V gave up 6 bases and J gave up 7 bases, with 15 bases separating them. Germline V gene sequence: CDR1 ENHRY, CDR2 SYGVKD. The CDR3 consists of 13 residues. The CDR3 bases are TGTGCCATCAGGAACAGGGAAGAGGGTGGCTACACCTTC. Amino acid sequence: CAIRNREEGGYTF.

The V call is TRBV7-3, the J call TRBJ2-1; the D is unclear. The CDR3 sequence is 11 residues long. The germline gives CDR1 SGHTA, CDR2 FQGTGA. V dropped 4 bases and J dropped 8 bases, with 6 bases sitting between them. The CDR3 coding sequence is TGTGCCAGCAGCTCTGGGTATGAGCAGTTCTTC. This translates into CASSSGYEQFF.

The genes are TRBV15 and TRBJ2-7; 9 bases match TRBD1. From germline, CDR1 is LNHNV and CDR2 YYDKDF (reference sequence). The CDR3 consists of 14 residues. V shed 0 bases, J shed 7 bases, and the junction held 4 bases outside the gene matches. The CDR3 DNA follows: TGTGCCACCAGCAGAGATGGGACAGGGAGAGAGCAGTACTTC. Protein sequence: CATSRDGTGREQYF.

CDR3 in DNA: TGCAGCGTTGAAGTGAGGGGGGTGAGGAGCGAGCAGTACTTC. This codes for CSVEVRGVRSEQYF. V is TRBV29-1 and J is TRBJ2-7; either TRBD1 or TRBD2 may fit D (6 bases each). Germline CDR1 reads SQVTM; CDR2 reads ANQGSEA. The CDR3 covers 14 residues. Trimming took off 1 base at V and 6 bases at J, with 16 bases between the two ends.

CDR3 nucleotide sequence: TGTGCCAGCAGTTACTCGCGTGAGGGGACAGGGGAGACCCAGTACTTC. As protein: CASSYSREGTGETQYF. The chain is built from TRBV6-5 and TRBJ2-5, with 9 bases identical to TRBD1. CDR3 size: 16 residues. V was clipped by 0 bases and J by 5 bases; unmatched bases: 7. From germline, CDR1 is MNHEY and CDR2 SVGAGI.

This chain joins TRBV5-4 and TRBJ2-5, with TRBD1 matching 11 bases. V gave up 0 bases and J gave up 1 base; unmatched junction bases: 2. The CDR3 spans 16 residues. CDR1 and CDR2 (germline): SGHNT, YYREEE (reference sequence). This CDR3 is CASSLEGTGGQETQYF. CDR3 sequence (DNA): TGTGCCAGCAGCTTGGAAGGGACAGGGGGCCAAGAGACCCAGTACTTC. Looking up the rest from reference TRBV5-4 and TRBJ2-5 gives the full variable domain: ETGVTQSPTHLIKTRGQQVTLRCSSQSGHNTVSWYQQALGQGPQFIFQYYREEENGRGNFPPRFSGLQFPNYSSELNVNALELDDSALYLCASSLEGTGGQETQYFGPGTRLLVL.

This clone was seen a few times. This specimen includes other DNA sequences encoding the same CDR3. V gene TRBV6-6 combines with J gene TRBJ1-2; D ambiguous. The CDR3 totals 14 residues. The germline CDR1 and CDR2 sequences are MNHNY and SVGAGI (reference sequence). The ends were cut back, 0 bases at V and 1 base at J, with 6 bases in the middle. In DNA form, the CDR3 reads TGTGCCAGCAGTTACTCTAAGGGTAACTATGGCTACACCTTC. It encodes CASSYSKGNYGYTF.

The chain links TRBV10-3 to TRBJ1-6; D not resolved. The CDR3 sequence is 13 residues long. Trimming removed 11 bases from V and 0 bases from J, with 8 bases in between. Per the germline V gene, CDR1 is ENHRY and CDR2 is SYGVKD. The CDR3 DNA reads TGTGCCGCCGGAAGCTCCTATAATTCACCCCTCCACTTT. It specifies CAAGSSYNSPLHF.

This chain links TRBV15 with TRBJ2-3; TRBD2 agrees at 11 bases. V was pared by 1 base and J by 2 bases, with 5 bases of the junction left unmatched. The CDR3 is made up of 17 amino acids. Germline CDR1 reads LNHNV; CDR2 reads YYDKDF (reference sequence). The CDR3 reads CATSRVKLAGDTDTQYF. CDR3 DNA sequence: TGTGCCACCAGCAGAGTGAAACTAGCGGGGGACACAGATACGCAGTATTTT.

This clone was found a few times. The rearrangement joins TRBV19 to TRBJ2-4; perhaps TRBD1 as D (5 bases). Germline values: CDR1 LNHDA, CDR2 SQIVND (reference sequence). V was cut by 6 bases and J by 7 bases, with 16 bases left in between. The CDR3 runs to 14 residues. The CDR3 sequence is CASSGAGMGNIQYF. DNA of the CDR3: TGTGCCAGTAGCGGTGCAGGGATGGGTAACATTCAGTACTTC.

The chain recombines TRBV29-1 with TRBJ1-1; no firm D call. The CDR3 contains 13 residues. With 3 bases removed from V and 5 bases from J, the gap between germline ends came to 13 bases. Germline V lookup: CDR1 SQVTM, CDR2 ANQGSEA. The CDR3 nucleotides read TGCAGCGTTGACTATGGCGTGGGGACTGAAGCTTTCTTT. This translates into CSVDYGVGTEAFF.

This rearrangement joins TRBV4-3 to TRBJ1-2, with D possibly being TRBD1 (6 bases). The CDR3 covers 14 residues. From germline, CDR1 is LGHNA and CDR2 YSLEER. The V gene lost 3 bases and the J gene lost 2 bases, with 10 bases spanning the gap. The CDR3 here is CASSQGTGNYGYTF. In DNA form, the CDR3 reads TGCGCCAGCAGCCAGGGAACAGGGAACTATGGCTACACCTTC.

This clone was seen only a few times. V gene TRBV5-1 combines with J gene TRBJ2-7; weak D call: TRBD1 (6 bases). Germline V lookup: CDR1 SGHRS, CDR2 YFSETQ. The CDR3 contains 13 residues. V was clipped by 1 base and J by 7 bases, with 12 bases between them. The CDR3 DNA is TGCGCCAGCAGCTTGACAGGGATGGAGGAGCAGTACTTC. Amino acid sequence: CASSLTGMEEQYF.

J is TRBJ2-5 and V is TRBV7-9; no definite D call. The germline gives CDR1 SEHNR, CDR2 FQNEAQ (reference sequence). The CDR3 sequence is 14 residues long. Between the trimmed V and J ends, which lost 5 bases and 5 bases, there was a span of 15 bases. The CDR3 DNA follows: TGTGCCAGCAGCCCCGGCCCTGGTCCGGAGACCCAGTACTTC. The encoded protein is CASSPGPGPETQYF. The full variable domain, rest sourced from reference TRBV7-9 and TRBJ2-5, is DTGVSQNPRHKITKRGQNVTFRCDPISEHNRLYWYRQTLGQGPEFLTYFQNEAQLEKSRLLSDRFSAERPKGSFSTLEIQRTEQGDSAMYLCASSPGPGPETQYFGPGTRLLVL.